A single sample gave rise to the 19 T cell receptor beta chains below, sequenced in a study of metastatic and nonmetastatic thyroid tumors. Thyroid surgery was performed in patients who had received no treatment beforehand. TCRdb reprocessed the PCR reads via MiXCR. This table has more than 5,500 clones, about 20% appearing once. Sequencing was carried out using adjacent normal tissue. The receptors derive from a male donor with papillary thyroid cancer or a benign thyroid nodule (not recorded which). Some clones in this sample may be carry-over from other donors' samples.

The V call is TRBV6-1, the J call TRBJ2-7, with TRBD1 matching over 11 bases. After removal of 2 bases from V and 6 bases from J, the junction contained 3 bases not matched to a gene. Germline V lookup: CDR1 MNHNS, CDR2 SASEGT. The CDR3 loop spans 14 amino acids. CDR3 protein: CASSEPGQGGEQYF. The CDR3 bases are TGTGCCAGCAGTGAACCGGGACAGGGGGGCGAGCAGTACTTC.

In this sample, this clone turned up a few times. The rearrangement links TRBV12-3 or TRBV12-4 to TRBJ2-1, with 7 bases fitting TRBD2. Trimming at V came to 6 bases and at J to 4 bases, leaving 9 bases not matched to a gene. CDR3 length: 15 amino acids. CDR3 DNA: TGTGCCAGCAGGGCTTGGGGGGGAGGATACAATGAGCAGTTCTTC. It codes for CASRAWGGGYNEQFF.

In its sample, this clone is medium-sized. The J gene is TRBJ2-5, the V gene TRBV7-2, with 9 positions matching TRBD1. The J segment lost 4 bases and the V segment lost 6 bases, leaving 3 bases of the junction unmatched. This CDR3 is built from 13 residues. CDR1 is SGHTA, CDR2 FQGNSA, per germline. Here the CDR3 reads CASRQGAGETQYF. DNA for the CDR3: TGTGCCAGCAGACAGGGGGCTGGAGAGACCCAGTACTTC.

This clone has just a few counts. This rearrangement joins TRBV28 to TRBJ2-7; D perhaps matches TRBD1 (6 bases). This CDR3 spans 14 amino acids. Germline CDR1 reads MDHEN; CDR2 reads SYDVKM. The V and J ends lost 2 bases and 2 bases respectively, with 10 bases between them. Here the CDR3 DNA reads TGTGCCAGCAGTTTAGTCGGACAGCCCTACGAGCAGTACTTC. It codes for CASSLVGQPYEQYF.

V is TRBV11-2 and J is TRBJ2-1, with a tentative D call TRBD2 (6 bases). This CDR3 contains 16 residues. The V end lost 0 bases, the J end lost 4 bases, and 13 bases lay between the germline ends. Germline values: CDR1 SGHAT, CDR2 FQNNGV. The CDR3 nucleotides read TGTGCCAGCAGCTTAGATCAAACTAGCCCATACAATGAGCAGTTCTTC. Protein product: CASSLDQTSPYNEQFF.

This clone is classed as medium-sized. The rearrangement joins TRBV5-1 to TRBJ2-7; 9 bases align to TRBD1. The CDR3 length is 14 residues. The germline V gene encodes CDR1 SGHRS and CDR2 YFSETQ. V trimming: 4 bases; J trimming: 7 bases; junction bases outside the gene matches: 9. The CDR3 sequence: CASSLGQGVVEQYF. The CDR3 DNA follows: TGCGCCAGCAGCCTGGGACAGGGAGTGGTGGAGCAGTACTTC.

The chain employs TRBV6-2 or TRBV6-3 and TRBJ2-7, with 7 bases matching TRBD1. The CDR3 runs to 18 residues. Per germline, CDR1 MNHEY and CDR2 SVGEGT. The V gene end was trimmed by 2 bases and the J gene end by 1 base; junction bases not matched to a gene: 14. The CDR3 nucleotides read TGTGCCAGCAGTTACAAATTATCATCCGGGACAGCATCCTACGAGCAGTACTTC. Translating it yields CASSYKLSSGTASYEQYF.

This clone was detected ten times or more. The V and J genes are TRBV20-1 and TRBJ2-5; 14 bases line up with TRBD2. Germline CDR1 DFQATT, CDR2 SNEGSKA (reference sequence). CDR3 length: 16 amino acids. The trim removed 0 bases at V and 6 bases at J, leaving 6 bases unmatched. CDR3 sequence (DNA): TGCAGTGCTAGAGAGGCGGGACTAGCGGGAGTGAAGACCCAGTACTTC. Amino acid sequence: CSAREAGLAGVKTQYF.

This clone was seen more than once but under ten times. The DNA of the CDR3 is TGTGCCACCAGTGCCGGACTAGCTCAAAACACCGGGGAGCTGTTTTTT. It encodes CATSAGLAQNTGELFF. This chain connects TRBV24-1 to TRBJ2-2; 8 bases are shared with TRBD2. After removal of 5 bases from V and 2 bases from J, the junction contained 6 bases not matched to a gene. This CDR3 spans 16 amino acids. Germline lookup yields CDR1 KGHDR and CDR2 SFDVKD.

This clone has a handful of counts. The chain has TRBV6-5 and TRBJ2-3; 7 bases fit TRBD2. The CDR3 has 15 residues. Losses at the gene ends were 0 bases for V and 0 bases for J; bases not matched to a gene: 0. In germline, CDR1 is MNHEY, CDR2 SVGAGI. The CDR3 sequence is CASSYSGGSTDTQYF. The CDR3 DNA reads as TGTGCCAGCAGTTACTCGGGGGGGAGCACAGATACGCAGTATTTT.

V usage is TRBV11-3 and J usage is TRBJ1-1, with 7 bases lining up with TRBD1. The CDR3 has 13 amino acids. V shed 3 bases and J 3 bases; nucleotides not matched to a gene: 1. CDR1 is SGHNT, CDR2 YENEEA, per germline. The CDR3 DNA sequence: TGTGCCAGCAGCTTTACAGGGGACACTGAAGCTTTCTTT. As protein: CASSFTGDTEAFF.

Only a few counts were recorded for this clone. A read error may produce the germline difference seen at one junction end. The CDR3 loop is CASSLSGQPNFLTF. Here the CDR3 DNA reads TGTGCCAGCAGTTTATCAGGGCAGCCCAACTTCCTGACTTTC. The rearrangement joins TRBV27 to TRBJ2-6; no clear D gene. This CDR3 is 14 amino acids long. From germline, CDR1 is MNHEY and CDR2 SMNVEV (reference sequence).

This clone was detected many times. The chain is built from TRBV5-6 and TRBJ2-3; maybe TRBD2 (6 bases). Per the germline V gene, CDR1 is SGHDT and CDR2 is YYEEEE. CDR3 size: 14 residues. V was shortened by 4 bases and J by 6 bases, with 15 bases between the two germline ends. CDR3 sequence reads: CASSTSGLEDTQYF. Written as DNA, the CDR3 is TGTGCCAGCAGCACAAGCGGGCTGGAGGATACGCAGTATTTT.

With regard to this clone: A single base separates this from a much larger clone, so it may be a read error. The rearrangement links TRBV7-2 to TRBJ1-2; TRBD1 aligns across 8 bases. The ends lost 1 base at V and 5 bases at J; junction bases unmatched: 6. This CDR3 is 15 amino acids long. The V gene's germline CDR1 is SGHTA and CDR2 FQGNSA. In nucleotides, the CDR3 is TGTGCCAGCAGCTTAGGGGGGACAGGTAAATATGGCTACACCTTC. Protein product: CASSLGGTGKYGYTF.

The gene calls are TRBV9 and TRBJ1-1; D is unclear. There are 15 residues in the CDR3. CDR1 SGDLS and CDR2 YYNGEE come from the germline V gene. V was cut by 3 bases and J by 2 bases, with 14 bases left in between. CDR3 sequence: CASSGPILENTEAFF. CDR3 DNA sequence: TGTGCCAGCAGCGGACCGATTCTGGAAAACACTGAAGCTTTCTTT.

In this sample, this clone turned up many times. The rearrangement links TRBV3-1 to TRBJ1-6; D unclear. Trimming removed 0 bases from V and 11 bases from J, with 5 bases in between. CDR1 and CDR2 (germline): LGHDT, YNNKEL (reference sequence). The CDR3 contains 12 residues. Written as DNA, the CDR3 is TGTGCCAGCAGCCAAGAGCGGCCACCCCTCCACTTT. Translated, it gives CASSQERPPLHF.

The table lists this clone with a few counts. The rearrangement joins TRBV28 to TRBJ1-1, with D possibly TRBD1 on 6 matching bases. The V and J ends lost 6 bases and 7 bases respectively, with 15 bases between them. Germline V gives CDR1 MDHEN, CDR2 SYDVKM. The CDR3 is 13 residues long. The CDR3 protein is CASSPRGQIEAFF. The CDR3 nucleotides read TGTGCCAGCAGCCCACGCGGACAGATTGAAGCTTTCTTT.

This clone is labeled as large (0.1 to 1%). The chain combines TRBV6-1 with TRBJ2-7; D call uncertain. Germline CDR1 reads MNHNS; CDR2 reads SASEGT. Trimming pared 4 bases from V and 5 bases from J, leaving 21 bases between. CDR3 length: 16 residues. The CDR3 DNA sequence: TGTGCCAGCAGTGTTGTGTATGGTGACGGACGGAACGAGCAGTACTTC. It is translated as CASSVVYGDGRNEQYF.

The chain is built from TRBV7-2 and TRBJ2-5; tentative D call: TRBD2 (6 bases). Germline values: CDR1 SGHTA, CDR2 FQGNSA. The V end was cut by 2 bases, the J end by 2 bases, with 6 bases between. CDR3 length: 13 amino acids. CDR3 DNA sequence: TGTGCCAGCAGCTTACGGGAGCAAGAGACCCAGTACTTC. Translated, it gives CASSLREQETQYF.